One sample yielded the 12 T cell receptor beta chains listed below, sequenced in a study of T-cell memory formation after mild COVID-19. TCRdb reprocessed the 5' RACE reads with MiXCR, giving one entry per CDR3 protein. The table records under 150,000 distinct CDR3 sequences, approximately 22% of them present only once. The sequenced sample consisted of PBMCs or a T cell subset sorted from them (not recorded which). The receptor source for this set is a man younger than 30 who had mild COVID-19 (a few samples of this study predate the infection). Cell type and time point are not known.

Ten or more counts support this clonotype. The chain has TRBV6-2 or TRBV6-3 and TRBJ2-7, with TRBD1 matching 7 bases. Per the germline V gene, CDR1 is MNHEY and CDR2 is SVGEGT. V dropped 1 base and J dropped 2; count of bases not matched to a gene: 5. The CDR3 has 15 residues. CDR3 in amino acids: CASSYFRGGPYEQYF. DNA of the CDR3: TGTGCCAGCAGTTACTTTAGAGGGGGCCCCTACGAGCAGTACTTC.

CDR3: CASSPPRANTEAFF. The CDR3 nucleotides read TGCGCCAGCAGCCCCCCGCGGGCGAACACTGAAGCTTTCTTT. The chain recombines TRBV5-1 with TRBJ1-1; D not certain. The CDR3 covers 14 residues. Germline V gene sequence: CDR1 SGHRS, CDR2 YFSETQ. The ends were cut back, 4 bases at V and 1 base at J, with 11 bases in the middle.

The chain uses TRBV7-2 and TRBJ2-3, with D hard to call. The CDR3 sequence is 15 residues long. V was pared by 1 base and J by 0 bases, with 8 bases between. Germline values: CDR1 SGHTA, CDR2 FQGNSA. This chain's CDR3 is CASSLVRSSTDTQYF. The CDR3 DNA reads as TGTGCCAGCAGCTTAGTCCGCTCTAGCACAGATACGCAGTATTTT.

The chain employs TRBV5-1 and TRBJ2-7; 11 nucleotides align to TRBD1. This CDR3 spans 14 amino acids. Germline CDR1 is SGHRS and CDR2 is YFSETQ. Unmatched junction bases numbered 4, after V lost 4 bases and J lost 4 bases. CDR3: CASSPGQGVYEQYF. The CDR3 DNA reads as TGCGCCAGCAGCCCGGGACAGGGGGTTTACGAGCAGTACTTC.

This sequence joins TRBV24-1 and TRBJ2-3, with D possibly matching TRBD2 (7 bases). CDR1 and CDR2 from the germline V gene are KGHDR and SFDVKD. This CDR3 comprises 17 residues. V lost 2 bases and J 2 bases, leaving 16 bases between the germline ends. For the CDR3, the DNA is TGTGCCACCAGTGATTGGGGGCCAGCGGGGAACACAGATACGCAGTATTTT. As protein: CATSDWGPAGNTDTQYF.

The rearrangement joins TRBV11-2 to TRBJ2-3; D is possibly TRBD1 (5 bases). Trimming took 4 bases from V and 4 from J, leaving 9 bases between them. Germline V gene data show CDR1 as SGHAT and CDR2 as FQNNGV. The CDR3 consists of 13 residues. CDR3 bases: TGTGCCAGCAGCTGGACACCGCCAGATACGCAGTATTTT. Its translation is CASSWTPPDTQYF.

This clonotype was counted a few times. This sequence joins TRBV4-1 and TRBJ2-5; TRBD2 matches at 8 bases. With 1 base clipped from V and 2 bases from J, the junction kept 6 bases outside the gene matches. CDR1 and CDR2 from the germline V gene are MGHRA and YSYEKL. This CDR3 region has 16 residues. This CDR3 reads CASSQAGAGAQETQYF. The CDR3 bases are TGCGCCAGCAGCCAAGCCGGAGCGGGGGCACAAGAGACCCAGTACTTC.

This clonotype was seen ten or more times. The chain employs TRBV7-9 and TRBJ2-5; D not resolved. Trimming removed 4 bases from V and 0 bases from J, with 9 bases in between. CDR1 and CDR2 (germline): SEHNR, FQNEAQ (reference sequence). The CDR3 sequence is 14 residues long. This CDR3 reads CASSSGPYQETQYF. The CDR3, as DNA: TGTGCCAGCAGCTCCGGACCCTACCAAGAGACCCAGTACTTC.

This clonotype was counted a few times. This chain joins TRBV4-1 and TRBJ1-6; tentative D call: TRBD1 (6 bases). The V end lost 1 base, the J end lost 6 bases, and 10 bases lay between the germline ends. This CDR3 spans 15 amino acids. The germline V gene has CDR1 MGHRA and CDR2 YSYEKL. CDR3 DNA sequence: TGCGCCAGCAGCCAAGTTTGGGGGCTTAATTCACCCCTCCACTTT. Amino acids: CASSQVWGLNSPLHF.

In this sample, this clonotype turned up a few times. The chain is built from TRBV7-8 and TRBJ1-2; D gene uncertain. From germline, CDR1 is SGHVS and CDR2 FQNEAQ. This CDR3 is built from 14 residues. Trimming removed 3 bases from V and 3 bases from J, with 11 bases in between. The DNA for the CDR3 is TGTGCCAGCAGCTTCGCCGGCACCGACTATGGCTACACCTTC. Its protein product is CASSFAGTDYGYTF.

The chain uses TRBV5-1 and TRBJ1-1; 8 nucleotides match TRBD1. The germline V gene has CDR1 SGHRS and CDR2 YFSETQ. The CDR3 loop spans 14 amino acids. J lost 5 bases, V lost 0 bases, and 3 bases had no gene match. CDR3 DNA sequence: TGCGCCAGCAGCTTGGCAGGGGGCATTACTGAAGCTTTCTTT. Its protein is CASSLAGGITEAFF.

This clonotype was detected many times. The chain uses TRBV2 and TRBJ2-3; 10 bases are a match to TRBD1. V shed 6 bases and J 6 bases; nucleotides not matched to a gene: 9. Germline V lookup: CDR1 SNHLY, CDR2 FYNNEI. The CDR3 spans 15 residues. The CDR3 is CASRGDRGSGDTQYF. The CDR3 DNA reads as TGTGCCAGCAGGGGGGACAGGGGATCCGGGGATACGCAGTATTTT.